Below, 20 T cell receptor beta chains from the same sample are listed, as sequenced in a study of T cells in Graves' hyperthyroidism and ophthalmopathy. Amplified TCR beta CDR3 regions came from RNA transcripts. HTBI primers were employed in a first-round RT-PCR of the TCR CDR3. A single record per CDR3 protein comes from TCRdb applying MiXCR to the multiplex PCR reads. The table records 700,000 or so distinct CDR3 sequences, around 17% of them present only once. Sequenced material: blood. The receptor set was obtained from a man aged 18-30 years with Graves' hyperthyroidism.

This clonotype was seen many times. This chain uses TRBV28 with TRBJ2-7; 7 bases align to TRBD1. Germline CDR1 reads MDHEN; CDR2 reads SYDVKM. V lost 3 bases, J lost 6 bases, and 8 bases stayed unmatched. The CDR3 loop spans 14 amino acids. The CDR3 sequence: CASSFPTGSIEQYF. The CDR3 region has the DNA TGTGCCAGCAGTTTCCCGACAGGGAGTATCGAGCAGTACTTC.

This clonotype was seen at least ten times. The genes are TRBV20-1 and TRBJ1-1; D unresolved. The CDR3 extends over 12 amino acids. Germline V gene lookup returns CDR1 DFQATT and CDR2 SNEGSKA (reference sequence). Trimming took 5 bases from V and 2 from J, leaving 9 bases between them. In DNA, the CDR3 is TGCAGTGCTCAGCGAGTTAACACTGAAGCTTTCTTT. Amino acids: CSAQRVNTEAFF.

This clonotype has ten or more counts. This chain uses TRBV3-1 with TRBJ1-4; D remains unclear. Germline CDR1 reads LGHDT; CDR2 reads YNNKEL (reference sequence). This CDR3 has 15 residues. The V and J ends lost 0 bases and 0 bases respectively, with 5 bases between them. The CDR3 reads CASSQDQATNEKLFF. The CDR3 DNA is TGTGCCAGCAGCCAAGATCAGGCAACTAATGAAAAACTGTTTTTT.

There are a few counts of this clonotype. The rearrangement joins TRBV6-1 to TRBJ2-7; tentatively, D is TRBD1 or TRBD2 (6 bases each). CDR3 size: 16 residues. Deletions cut 3 bases from V and 0 bases from J, with 15 bases between. Germline V gives CDR1 MNHNS, CDR2 SASEGT. CDR3 DNA: TGTGCCAGCAGTGATTATCCGGGGGCGAGCTCCTACGAGCAGTACTTC. Translation: CASSDYPGASSYEQYF.

This clonotype has more than one count but fewer than ten. V gene TRBV20-1 combines with J gene TRBJ2-5; perhaps TRBD2 as D (5 bases). The V gene lost 0 bases and the J gene lost 3 bases, with 14 bases spanning the gap. Germline CDR1 reads DFQATT; CDR2 reads SNEGSKA (reference sequence). CDR3 length: 15 residues. CDR3 in DNA: TGCAGTGCTAGAGACGTCGTGGGAGTTGAAGAGACCCAGTACTTC. As protein: CSARDVVGVEETQYF.

This clonotype was counted only a few times. This chain joins TRBV6-2 or TRBV6-3 and TRBJ2-4; the D is unclear. Germline V gene sequence: CDR1 MNHEY, CDR2 SVGEGT. There are 14 residues in the CDR3. The V and J ends lost 6 bases and 8 bases respectively, with 17 bases between them. Here the CDR3 DNA reads TGTGCCAGCAGCCGAGCTTCCCGTGGGGACATTCAGTACTTC. This translates into CASSRASRGDIQYF.

This clonotype was counted a few times. V is TRBV6-6 and J is TRBJ2-7, with 8 bases that match TRBD2. The germline gives CDR1 MNHNY, CDR2 SVGAGI (reference sequence). The length of the CDR3 is 15 residues. The ends lost 1 base at V and 4 bases at J; junction bases unmatched: 6. The CDR3 DNA reads as TGTGCCAGCAGTTACTTCCCGGGAGGGGTGTACGAGCAGTACTTC. Translated: CASSYFPGGVYEQYF.

This clonotype has ten or more counts. The V and J genes are TRBV30 and TRBJ2-1; 10 nucleotides line up with TRBD2. The CDR3 has 18 residues. Trimming cost V 3 bases and J 5 bases; bases outside gene matches: 16. Germline assignment: CDR1 GTSNPN and CDR2 SVGIG (reference sequence). The CDR3 DNA is TGTGCCTGGAGGAGGCGACTAGCGGGCCGGTCTCTCGACAATGAGCAGTTCTTC. Its protein product is CAWRRRLAGRSLDNEQFF.

A note on this clonotype: A much larger clone differs from this one at a single base, so this may be a read error. This chain joins TRBV2 and TRBJ2-1; no clear D gene. This CDR3 has 17 residues. Deletions cut 6 bases from V and 6 bases from J, with 24 bases between. Germline values: CDR1 SNHLY, CDR2 FYNNEI. CDR3 DNA: TGTGCCAGCAGGGGGATGAGTGCCGCGCTACCCTTCAATGAGCAGTTCTTC. Translated: CASRGMSAALPFNEQFF.

J is TRBJ2-5 and V is TRBV5-8, with 8 bases lining up with TRBD1. Germline assignment: CDR1 SGHTS and CDR2 YDEGEE. The CDR3 totals 14 residues. J lost 2 bases, V lost 4 bases, and 4 bases had no gene match. CDR3 nucleotides: TGTGCCAGCAGCAACGGACAGGGTCAAGAGACCCAGTACTTC. This codes for CASSNGQGQETQYF.

Turning to this clonotype: A much more abundant neighbour one base away suggests this may be a read error. The chain links TRBV7-9 to TRBJ1-2; 7 positions agree with TRBD1. The CDR3 length is 15 residues. V lost 5 bases and J lost 2; bases outside the gene matches: 8. The germline gives CDR1 SEHNR, CDR2 FQNEAQ (reference sequence). For the CDR3, the DNA is TGTGCCAGCAGCCAAAAGGTGACAGGGAACTATGGCTACACCTTC. Translated: CASSQKVTGNYGYTF.

The V call is TRBV9, the J call TRBJ2-7; 12 positions match TRBD2. CDR3 size: 15 residues. CDR1 and CDR2 (germline): SGDLS, YYNGEE. V trimming: 2 bases; J trimming: 5 bases; junction bases outside the gene matches: 5. The CDR3 is CASSVSGLAGDEQYF. Here the CDR3 DNA reads TGTGCCAGCAGCGTCTCGGGACTAGCGGGTGACGAGCAGTACTTC.

The rearrangement links TRBV7-8 to TRBJ2-1, with 8 positions matching TRBD2. With 7 bases clipped from V and 5 bases from J, the junction kept 4 bases outside the gene matches. Germline CDR1 SGHVS, CDR2 FQNEAQ. The CDR3 covers 13 residues. CDR3 sequence reads: CASKLAENNEQFF. The CDR3 bases are TGTGCCAGCAAACTAGCGGAAAACAATGAGCAGTTCTTC.

This clonotype has only a few counts. The rearrangement joins TRBV12-5 to TRBJ1-3, with D possibly being TRBD1 (5 bases). The V gene's germline CDR1 is LGHNT and CDR2 FRNRAP. The CDR3 spans 14 residues. V dropped 7 bases and J dropped 4 bases, with 14 bases sitting between them. The CDR3 bases are TGTGCTAGTGCTCTTGGGGGATCGGGAAACACCATATATTTT. Protein: CASALGGSGNTIYF.

The V and J genes are TRBV29-1 and TRBJ2-3, with D uncertain. The V gene lost 2 bases and the J gene lost 1 base, with 7 bases spanning the gap. Germline V gene lookup returns CDR1 SQVTM and CDR2 ANQGSEA. The CDR3 length is 13 residues. CDR3 DNA: TGCAGCGTTGAAATGGCAGGCACAGATACGCAGTATTTT. This encodes CSVEMAGTDTQYF.

This clonotype showed up many times. The chain is built from TRBV20-1 and TRBJ1-1; D gene unclear. Germline V gene lookup returns CDR1 DFQATT and CDR2 SNEGSKA (reference sequence). The CDR3 extends over 12 amino acids. The CDR3 spells CSANRGRTEAFF. Here the CDR3 DNA reads TGCAGCGCCAACCGGGGAAGGACCGAAGCTTTCTTT.

The chain couples TRBV28 to TRBJ1-1, with 9 bases matching TRBD1. This CDR3 is built from 15 residues. V lost 5 bases to trimming and J lost 1 base; unmatched junction nucleotides: 5. CDR1 is MDHEN, CDR2 SYDVKM, per germline. DNA of the CDR3: TGTGCCAGCAGTGAAACGGGACAGGGGAACACTGAAGCTTTCTTT. The encoded protein is CASSETGQGNTEAFF.

The chain uses TRBV6-1 and TRBJ1-6; TRBD1 aligns across 11 bases. With V trimmed by 6 bases and J by 2 bases, 6 bases remained unmatched. The CDR3 extends over 17 amino acids. CDR1 is MNHNS and CDR2 is SASEGT in the germline V gene. The CDR3: CASSPGQGAAYNSPLHF. The CDR3 nucleotides read TGTGCCAGCAGCCCCGGACAGGGGGCAGCCTATAATTCACCCCTCCACTTT.

The sample holds a few counts of this clonotype. The CDR3 DNA follows: TGTGCCTTCGGGGGGCAGAGAACTGAAGCTTTCTTT. It codes for CAFGGQRTEAFF. This chain joins TRBV30 and TRBJ1-1, with D perhaps TRBD1 (6 bases). Germline V CDR1 and CDR2: GTSNPN, SVGIG (reference sequence). V was cut by 7 bases and J by 5 bases, with 14 bases left in between. This CDR3 spans 12 amino acids.

This clonotype was observed many times. V gene TRBV7-9 combines with J gene TRBJ2-1; 12 positions match TRBD2. The germline V gene encodes CDR1 SEHNR and CDR2 FQNEAQ (reference sequence). CDR3 length: 17 amino acids. The junction had 4 bases not matched to a gene; V was cut back by 4 bases and J by 0 bases. This CDR3 reads CASSSLAGGGSYNEQFF. CDR3 nucleotide sequence: TGTGCCAGCAGCTCCCTAGCGGGAGGGGGCTCCTACAATGAGCAGTTCTTC.